This T cell receptor beta chain was identified during a study of shared clonotypes between healthy human individuals. Study-wide context: Researchers assigned three CD4 naive, three CD4 memory, two CD8 naive and one CD8 memory plate to each donor. Study-wide results and caveats: Inspection by rarefaction showed sorted-subset sequencing to be incomplete despite large depth.

The junction had 3 bases not matched to a gene; V was cut back by 3 bases and J by 4 bases. Germline V CDR1 and CDR2: SNHLY, FYNNEI. This CDR3 region has 15 residues. A split of CD4+ cells into CD45RA+ naive and CD45RA-negative memory subsets was performed. Comment on this clone: Its antigen is not known.

Generated by immunoSEQ multiplex PCR, the TCRdb table keeps only in-frame clones and is missing some. The sample has approximately 980,000 clones, 70% to 85% seen once. The V call is TRBV2, the J call TRBJ2-1; 10 bases map to TRBD2. The source is a man younger than 35 in good health. The sequenced material came from memory CD4+ T cells sorted from blood. Subset here: CD45RA-negative fraction. The DNA for the CDR3 is TGTGCCAGCAGTGAGAGCGGGAGGGGGTACAATGAGCAGTTCTTC. Translated: CASSESGRGYNEQFF.